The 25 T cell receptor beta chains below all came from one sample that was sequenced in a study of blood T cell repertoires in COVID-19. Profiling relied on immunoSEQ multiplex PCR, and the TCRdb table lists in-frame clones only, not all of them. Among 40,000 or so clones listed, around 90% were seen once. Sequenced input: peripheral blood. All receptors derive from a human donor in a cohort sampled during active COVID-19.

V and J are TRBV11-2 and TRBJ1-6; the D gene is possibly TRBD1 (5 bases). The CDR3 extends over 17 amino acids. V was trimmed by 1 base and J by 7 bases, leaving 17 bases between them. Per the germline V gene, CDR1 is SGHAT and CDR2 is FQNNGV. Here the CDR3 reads CASSLARDGLLNSPLHF. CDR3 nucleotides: TGTGCCAGCAGCTTAGCCAGGGATGGGCTCCTGAATTCACCCCTCCACTTT. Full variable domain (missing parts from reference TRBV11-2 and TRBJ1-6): EAGVAQSPRYKIIEKRQSVAFWCNPISGHATLYWYQQILGQGPKLLIQFQNNGVVDDSQLPKDRFSAERLKGVDSTLKIQPAKLEDSAVYLCASSLARDGLLNSPLHFGNGTRLTVT.

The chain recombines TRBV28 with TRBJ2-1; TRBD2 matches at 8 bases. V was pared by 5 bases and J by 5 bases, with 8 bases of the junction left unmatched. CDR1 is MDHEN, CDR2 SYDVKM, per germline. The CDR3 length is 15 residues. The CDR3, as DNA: TGTGCCAGCAGTCCTGTAGCGGGGCTGAACAATGAGCAGTTCTTC. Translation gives CASSPVAGLNNEQFF.

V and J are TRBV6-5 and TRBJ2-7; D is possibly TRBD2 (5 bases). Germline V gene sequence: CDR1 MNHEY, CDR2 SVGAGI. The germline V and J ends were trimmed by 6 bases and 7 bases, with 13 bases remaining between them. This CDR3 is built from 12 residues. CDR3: CASRREFWEQYF. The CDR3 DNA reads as TGTGCCAGCAGGAGGGAGTTTTGGGAGCAGTACTTC.

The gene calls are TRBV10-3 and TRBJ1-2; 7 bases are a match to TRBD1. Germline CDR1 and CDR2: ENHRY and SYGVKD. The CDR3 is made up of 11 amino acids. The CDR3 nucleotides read TGTGTAGGGGGACAGAACTATGGCTACACCTTC. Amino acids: CVGGQNYGYTF.

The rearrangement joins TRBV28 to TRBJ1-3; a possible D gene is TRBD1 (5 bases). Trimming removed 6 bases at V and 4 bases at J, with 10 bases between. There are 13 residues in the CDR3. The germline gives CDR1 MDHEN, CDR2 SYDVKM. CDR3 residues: CASRQGPGNTIYF. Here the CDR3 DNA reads TGTGCCAGCAGGCAGGGTCCAGGAAACACCATATATTTT.

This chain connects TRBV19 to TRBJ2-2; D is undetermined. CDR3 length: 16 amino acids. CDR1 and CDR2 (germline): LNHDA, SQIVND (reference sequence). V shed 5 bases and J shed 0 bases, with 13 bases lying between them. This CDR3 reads CASSPTAHSNTGELFF. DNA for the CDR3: TGTGCCAGTAGTCCCACAGCTCATTCGAACACCGGGGAGCTGTTTTTT.

DNA for the CDR3: TGTGCCAGCGGTAGGACAGGGTTTGGTCAGCCCCAGCATTTT. Translating gives CASGRTGFGQPQHF. The rearrangement joins TRBV9 to TRBJ1-5; TRBD1 matches at 8 bases. The trim removed 7 bases at V and 6 bases at J, leaving 9 bases unmatched. Germline CDR1 reads SGDLS; CDR2 reads YYNGEE. The length of the CDR3 is 14 residues.

CDR3 region: CASSLPGPRGGGYTF. DNA for the CDR3: TGCGCCAGCAGCCTACCCGGGCCCCGGGGGGGTGGCTACACCTTC. The chain links TRBV4-1 to TRBJ1-2; weak D call: TRBD1 (5 bases). Germline values: CDR1 MGHRA, CDR2 YSYEKL. Trimming shortened V by 4 bases and J by 7 bases, and 19 bases separated the two germline ends. This CDR3 region has 15 residues.

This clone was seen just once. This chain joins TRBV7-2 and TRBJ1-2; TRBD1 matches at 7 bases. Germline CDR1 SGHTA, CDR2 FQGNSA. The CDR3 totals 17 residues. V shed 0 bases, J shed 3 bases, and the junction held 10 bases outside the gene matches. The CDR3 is CASSLASRGRVDYGYTF. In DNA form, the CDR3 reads TGTGCCAGCAGCTTAGCGAGTAGGGGGCGAGTAGACTATGGCTACACCTTC. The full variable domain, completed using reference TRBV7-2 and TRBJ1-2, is GAGVSQSPSNKVTEKGKDVELRCDPISGHTALYWYRQSLGQGLEFLIYFQGNSAPDKSGLPSDRFSAERTGGSVSTLTIQRTQQEDSAVYLCASSLASRGRVDYGYTFGSGTRLTVV.

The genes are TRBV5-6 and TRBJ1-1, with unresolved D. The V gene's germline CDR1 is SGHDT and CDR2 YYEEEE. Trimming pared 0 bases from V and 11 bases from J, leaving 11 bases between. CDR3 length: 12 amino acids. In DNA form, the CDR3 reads TGTGCCAGCAGCTTGGGGACTACCGGGGCTTTCTTT. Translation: CASSLGTTGAFF. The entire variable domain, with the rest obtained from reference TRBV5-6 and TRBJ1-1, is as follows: DAGVTQSPTHLIKTRGQQVTLRCSPKSGHDTVSWYQQALGQGPQFIFQYYEEEERQRGNFPDRFSGHQFPNYSSELNVNALLLGDSALYLCASSLGTTGAFFGQGTRLTVV.

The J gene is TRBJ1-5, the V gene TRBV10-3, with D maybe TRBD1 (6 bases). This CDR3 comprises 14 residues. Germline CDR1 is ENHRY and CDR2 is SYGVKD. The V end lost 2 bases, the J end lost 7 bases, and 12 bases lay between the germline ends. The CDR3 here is CAISEQDSEQPQHF. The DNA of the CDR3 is TGTGCCATCAGTGAGCAGGACAGCGAGCAGCCCCAGCATTTT.

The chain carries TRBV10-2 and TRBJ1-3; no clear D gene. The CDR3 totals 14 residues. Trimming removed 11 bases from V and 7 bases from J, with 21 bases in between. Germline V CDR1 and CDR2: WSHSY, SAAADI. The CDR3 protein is CAASHSGATNTIYF. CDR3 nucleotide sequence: TGCGCCGCATCCCACTCGGGAGCGACTAACACCATATATTTT.

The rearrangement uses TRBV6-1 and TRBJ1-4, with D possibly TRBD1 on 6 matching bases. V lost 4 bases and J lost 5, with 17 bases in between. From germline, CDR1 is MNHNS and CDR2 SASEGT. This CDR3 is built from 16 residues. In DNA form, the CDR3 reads TGTGCCAGCAGTGCCCGACAGCCAGGGGCCAATGAAAAACTGTTTTTT. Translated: CASSARQPGANEKLFF.

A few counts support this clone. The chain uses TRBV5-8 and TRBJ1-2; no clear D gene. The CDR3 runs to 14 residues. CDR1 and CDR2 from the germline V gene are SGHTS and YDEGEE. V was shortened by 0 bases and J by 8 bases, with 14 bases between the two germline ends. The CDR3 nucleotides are TGTGCCAGCAGCTTGGTCGACACCCGACGCGGCTACACCTTC. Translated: CASSLVDTRRGYTF.

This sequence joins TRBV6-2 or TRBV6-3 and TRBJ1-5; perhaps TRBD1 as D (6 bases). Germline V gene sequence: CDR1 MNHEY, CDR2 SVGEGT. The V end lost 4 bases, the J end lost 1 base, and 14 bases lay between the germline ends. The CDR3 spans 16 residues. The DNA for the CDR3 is TGTGCCAGCAGTTTCAGGGGTGAAACAAGCAATCAGCCCCAGCATTTT. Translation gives CASSFRGETSNQPQHF.

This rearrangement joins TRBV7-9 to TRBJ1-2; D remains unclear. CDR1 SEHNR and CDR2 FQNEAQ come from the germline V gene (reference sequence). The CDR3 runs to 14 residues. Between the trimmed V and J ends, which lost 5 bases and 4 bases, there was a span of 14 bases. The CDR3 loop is CASSHSWTPYGYTF. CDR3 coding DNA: TGTGCCAGCAGCCATAGTTGGACTCCCTATGGCTACACCTTC.

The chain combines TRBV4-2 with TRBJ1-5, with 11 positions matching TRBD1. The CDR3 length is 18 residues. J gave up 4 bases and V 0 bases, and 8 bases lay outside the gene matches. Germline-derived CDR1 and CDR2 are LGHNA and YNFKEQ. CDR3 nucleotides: TGTGCCAGCAGCCAAGATTTGCCCGGGACAGGGGGTAATCAGCCCCAGCATTTT. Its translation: CASSQDLPGTGGNQPQHF.

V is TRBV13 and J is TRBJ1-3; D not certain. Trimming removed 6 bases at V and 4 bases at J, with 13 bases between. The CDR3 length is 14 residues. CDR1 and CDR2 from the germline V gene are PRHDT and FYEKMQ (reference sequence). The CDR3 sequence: CASSQTPPGNTIYF. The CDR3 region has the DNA TGTGCCAGCAGTCAGACTCCGCCGGGAAACACCATATATTTT.

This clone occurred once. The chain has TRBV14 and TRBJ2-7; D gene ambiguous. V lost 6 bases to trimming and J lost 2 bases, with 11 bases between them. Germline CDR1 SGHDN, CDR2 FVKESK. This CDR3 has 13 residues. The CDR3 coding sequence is TGTGCCAGCAGTTCCGGTCTAGCCTACGAGCAGTACTTC. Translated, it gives CASSSGLAYEQYF. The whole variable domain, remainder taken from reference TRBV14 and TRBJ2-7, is EAGVTQFPSHSVIEKGQTVTLRCDPISGHDNLYWYRRVMGKEIKFLLHFVKESKQDESGMPNNRFLAERTGGTYSTLKVQPAELEDSGVYFCASSSGLAYEQYFGPGTRLTVT.

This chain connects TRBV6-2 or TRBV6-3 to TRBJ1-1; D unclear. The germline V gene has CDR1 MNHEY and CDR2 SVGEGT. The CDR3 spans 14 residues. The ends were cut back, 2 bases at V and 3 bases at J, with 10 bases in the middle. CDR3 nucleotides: TGTGCCAGCAGTTACATGAACCGGGACACTGAAGCTTTCTTT. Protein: CASSYMNRDTEAFF.

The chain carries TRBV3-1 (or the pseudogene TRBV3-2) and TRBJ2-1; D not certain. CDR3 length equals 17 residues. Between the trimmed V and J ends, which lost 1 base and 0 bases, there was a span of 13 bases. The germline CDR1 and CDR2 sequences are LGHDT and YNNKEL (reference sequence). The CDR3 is CASSQVYRLLSYNEQFF. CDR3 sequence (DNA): TGTGCCAGCAGCCAAGTTTACCGACTCCTCTCCTACAATGAGCAGTTCTTC.

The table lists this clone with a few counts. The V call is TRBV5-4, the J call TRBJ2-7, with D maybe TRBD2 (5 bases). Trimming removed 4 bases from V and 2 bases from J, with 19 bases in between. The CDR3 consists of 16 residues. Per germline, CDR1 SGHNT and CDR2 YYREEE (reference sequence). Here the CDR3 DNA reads TGTGCCAGCAGCCGCCTCTCGGCTAGCTTACCCTACGAGCAGTACTTC. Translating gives CASSRLSASLPYEQYF.

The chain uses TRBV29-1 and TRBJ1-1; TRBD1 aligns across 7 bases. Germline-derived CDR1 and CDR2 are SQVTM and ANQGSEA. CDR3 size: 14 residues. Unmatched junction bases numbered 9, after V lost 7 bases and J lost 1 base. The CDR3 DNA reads TGCAGCGGGATCCGGCGGGACAGGAACACTGAAGCTTTCTTT. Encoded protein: CSGIRRDRNTEAFF. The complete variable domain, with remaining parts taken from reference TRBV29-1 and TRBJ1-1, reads SAVISQKPSRDICQRGTSLTIQCQVDSQVTMMFWYRQQPGQSLTLIATANQGSEATYESGFVIDKFPISRPNLTFSTLTVSNMSPEDSSIYLCSGIRRDRNTEAFFGQGTRLTVV.

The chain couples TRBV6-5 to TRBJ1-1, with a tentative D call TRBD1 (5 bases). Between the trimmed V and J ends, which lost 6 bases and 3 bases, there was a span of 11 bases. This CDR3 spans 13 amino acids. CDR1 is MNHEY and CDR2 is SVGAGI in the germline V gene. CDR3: CASRSGLDTEAFF. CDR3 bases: TGTGCCAGCAGATCAGGGCTGGACACTGAAGCTTTCTTT.

Written as DNA, the CDR3 is TGTGCCAGCAGTGAAAGTCGGGGGGCGCCAAACTATGGCTACACCTTC. Translation: CASSESRGAPNYGYTF. The rearrangement links TRBV6-1 to TRBJ1-2, with a tentative D call TRBD1 (6 bases). The germline gives CDR1 MNHNS, CDR2 SASEGT. This CDR3 is 16 amino acids long. Deletions cut 2 bases from V and 2 bases from J, with 15 bases between.